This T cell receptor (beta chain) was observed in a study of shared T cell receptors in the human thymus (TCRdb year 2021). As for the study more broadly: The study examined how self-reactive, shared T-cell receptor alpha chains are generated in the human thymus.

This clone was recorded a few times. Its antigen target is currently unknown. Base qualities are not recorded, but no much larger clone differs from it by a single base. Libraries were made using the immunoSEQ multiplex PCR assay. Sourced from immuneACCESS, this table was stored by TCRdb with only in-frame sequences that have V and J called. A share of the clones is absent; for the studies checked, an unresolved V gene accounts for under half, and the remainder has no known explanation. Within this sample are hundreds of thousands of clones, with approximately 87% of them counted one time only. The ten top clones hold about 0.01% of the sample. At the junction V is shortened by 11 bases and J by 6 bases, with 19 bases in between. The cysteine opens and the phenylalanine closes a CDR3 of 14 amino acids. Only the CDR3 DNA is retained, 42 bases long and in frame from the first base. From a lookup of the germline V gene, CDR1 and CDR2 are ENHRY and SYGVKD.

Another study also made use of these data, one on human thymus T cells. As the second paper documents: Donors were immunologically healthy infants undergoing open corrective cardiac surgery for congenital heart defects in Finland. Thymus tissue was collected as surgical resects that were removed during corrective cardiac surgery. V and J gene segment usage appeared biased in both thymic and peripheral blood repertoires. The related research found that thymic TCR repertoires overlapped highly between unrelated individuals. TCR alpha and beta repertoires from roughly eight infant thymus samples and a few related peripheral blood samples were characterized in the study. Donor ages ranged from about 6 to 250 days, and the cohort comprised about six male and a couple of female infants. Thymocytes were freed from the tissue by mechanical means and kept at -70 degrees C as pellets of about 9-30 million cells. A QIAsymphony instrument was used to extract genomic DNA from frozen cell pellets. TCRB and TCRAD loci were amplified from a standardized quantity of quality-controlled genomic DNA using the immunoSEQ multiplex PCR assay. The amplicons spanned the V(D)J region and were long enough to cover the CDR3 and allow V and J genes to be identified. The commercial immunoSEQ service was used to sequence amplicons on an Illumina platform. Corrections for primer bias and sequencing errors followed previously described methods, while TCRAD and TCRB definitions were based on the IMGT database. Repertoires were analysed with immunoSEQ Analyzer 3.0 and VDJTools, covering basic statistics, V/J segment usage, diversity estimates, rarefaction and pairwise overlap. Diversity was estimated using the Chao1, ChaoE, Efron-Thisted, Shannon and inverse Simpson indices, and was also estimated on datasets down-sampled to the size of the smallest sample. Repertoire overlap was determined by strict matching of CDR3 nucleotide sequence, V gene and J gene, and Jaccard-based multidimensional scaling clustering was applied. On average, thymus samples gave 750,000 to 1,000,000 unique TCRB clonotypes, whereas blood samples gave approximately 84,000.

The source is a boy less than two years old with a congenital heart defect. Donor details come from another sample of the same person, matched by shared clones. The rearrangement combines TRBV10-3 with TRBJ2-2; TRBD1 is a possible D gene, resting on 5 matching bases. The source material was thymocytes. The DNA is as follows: TGTGCCTCCATTGCACAGGACAAGCCCGGGGAGCTGTTTTTT. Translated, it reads CASIAQDKPGELFF.